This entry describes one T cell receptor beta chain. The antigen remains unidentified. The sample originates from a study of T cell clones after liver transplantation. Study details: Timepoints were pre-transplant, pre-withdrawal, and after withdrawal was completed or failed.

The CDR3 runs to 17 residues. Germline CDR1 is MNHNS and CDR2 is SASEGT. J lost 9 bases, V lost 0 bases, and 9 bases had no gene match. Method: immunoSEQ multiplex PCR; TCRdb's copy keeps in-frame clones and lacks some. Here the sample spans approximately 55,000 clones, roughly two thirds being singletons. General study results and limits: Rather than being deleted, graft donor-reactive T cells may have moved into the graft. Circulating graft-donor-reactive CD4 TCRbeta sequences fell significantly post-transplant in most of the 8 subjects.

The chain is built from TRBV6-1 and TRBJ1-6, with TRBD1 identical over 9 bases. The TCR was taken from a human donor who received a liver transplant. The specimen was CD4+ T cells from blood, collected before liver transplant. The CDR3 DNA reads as TGTGCCAGCAGTGAAGCGCTGGGACAGGGTCGCATTTCACCCCTCCACTTT. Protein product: CASSEALGQGRISPLHF.